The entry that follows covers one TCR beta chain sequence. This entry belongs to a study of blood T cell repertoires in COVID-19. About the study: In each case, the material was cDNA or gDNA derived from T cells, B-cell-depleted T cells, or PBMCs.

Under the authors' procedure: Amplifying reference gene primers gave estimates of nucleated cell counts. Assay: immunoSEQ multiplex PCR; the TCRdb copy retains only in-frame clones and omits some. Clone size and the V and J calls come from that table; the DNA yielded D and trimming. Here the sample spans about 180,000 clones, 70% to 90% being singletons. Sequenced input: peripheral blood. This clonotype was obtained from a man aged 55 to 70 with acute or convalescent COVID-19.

For the CDR3, the DNA is TGTGCCAGCAGTTACCGGTCGGGGGATGGCTACACCTTC. This sequence encodes CASSYRSGDGYTF. The J gene is TRBJ1-2, the V gene TRBV7-2, with a weak D call TRBD1 (5 bases). Germline CDR1 reads SGHTA; CDR2 reads FQGNSA. This CDR3 has 13 residues. V was pared by 6 bases and J by 6 bases, with 14 bases between.